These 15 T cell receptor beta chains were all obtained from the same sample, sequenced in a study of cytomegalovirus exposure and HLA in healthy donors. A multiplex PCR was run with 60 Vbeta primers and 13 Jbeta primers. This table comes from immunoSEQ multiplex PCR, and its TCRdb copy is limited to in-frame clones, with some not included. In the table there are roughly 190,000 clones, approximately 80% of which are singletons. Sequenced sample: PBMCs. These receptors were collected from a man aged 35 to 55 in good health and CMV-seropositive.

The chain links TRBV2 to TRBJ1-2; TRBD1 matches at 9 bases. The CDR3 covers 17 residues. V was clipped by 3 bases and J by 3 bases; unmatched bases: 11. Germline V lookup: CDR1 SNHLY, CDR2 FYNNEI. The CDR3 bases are TGTGCCAGCAGTGAGATGACAGGGGGGCGAACCCACTATGGCTACACCTTC. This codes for CASSEMTGGRTHYGYTF.

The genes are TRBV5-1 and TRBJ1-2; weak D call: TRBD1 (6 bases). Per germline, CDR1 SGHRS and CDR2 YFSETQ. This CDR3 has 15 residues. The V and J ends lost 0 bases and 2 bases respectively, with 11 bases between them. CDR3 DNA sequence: TGCGCCAGCAGCTTGGATAGGGGGACCAACTATGGCTACACCTTC. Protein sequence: CASSLDRGTNYGYTF.

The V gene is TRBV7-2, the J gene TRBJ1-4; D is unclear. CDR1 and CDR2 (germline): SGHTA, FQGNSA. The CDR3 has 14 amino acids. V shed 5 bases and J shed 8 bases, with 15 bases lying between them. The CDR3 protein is CASSPAGGKEKLFF. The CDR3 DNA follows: TGTGCCAGCAGCCCCGCCGGAGGGAAGGAAAAACTGTTTTTT.

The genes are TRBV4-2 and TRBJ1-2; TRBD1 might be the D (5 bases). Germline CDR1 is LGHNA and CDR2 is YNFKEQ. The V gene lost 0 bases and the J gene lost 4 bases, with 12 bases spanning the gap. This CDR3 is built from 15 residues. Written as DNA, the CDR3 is TGTGCCAGCAGCCAAGAGCCTGGGGCCAGCTATGGCTACACCTTC. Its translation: CASSQEPGASYGYTF.

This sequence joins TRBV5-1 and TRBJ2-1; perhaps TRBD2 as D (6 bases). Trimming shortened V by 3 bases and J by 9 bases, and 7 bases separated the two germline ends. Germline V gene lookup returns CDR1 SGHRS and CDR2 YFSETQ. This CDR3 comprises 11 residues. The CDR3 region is CASSWGVEQFF. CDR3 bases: TGCGCCAGCAGCTGGGGGGTTGAGCAGTTCTTC.

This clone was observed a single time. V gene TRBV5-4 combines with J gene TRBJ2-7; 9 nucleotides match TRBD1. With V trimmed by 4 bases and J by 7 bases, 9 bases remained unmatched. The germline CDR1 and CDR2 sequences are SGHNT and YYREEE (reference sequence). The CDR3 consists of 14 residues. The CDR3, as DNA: TGTGCCAGCAGCGGTCGGGACAGGGTTGAAGAGCAGTACTTC. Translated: CASSGRDRVEEQYF.

In nucleotides, the CDR3 is TGTGCCACCAGCAGGGGAAACAGGGGTGCCGTGTCCTACGAGCAGTACTTC. This encodes CATSRGNRGAVSYEQYF. V and J are TRBV15 and TRBJ2-7; TRBD1 agrees at 7 bases. The CDR3 loop spans 17 amino acids. V trimming: 3 bases; J trimming: 1 base; junction bases outside the gene matches: 12. In germline, CDR1 is LNHNV, CDR2 YYDKDF (reference sequence).

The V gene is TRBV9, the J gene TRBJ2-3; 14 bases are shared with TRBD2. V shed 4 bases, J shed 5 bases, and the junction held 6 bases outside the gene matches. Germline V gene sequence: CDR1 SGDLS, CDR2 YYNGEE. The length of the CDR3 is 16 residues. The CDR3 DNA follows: TGTGCCAGCAGCTTCGGACTAGCGGGGGGTGGAGATACGCAGTATTTT. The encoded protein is CASSFGLAGGGDTQYF.

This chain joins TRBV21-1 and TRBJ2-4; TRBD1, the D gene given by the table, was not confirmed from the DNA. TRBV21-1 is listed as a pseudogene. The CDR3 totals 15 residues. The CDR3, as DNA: TGTGCCAGCAGCGCCCGGGACACGGCAGGAGGCATTCAGTACTTC. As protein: CASSARDTAGGIQYF.

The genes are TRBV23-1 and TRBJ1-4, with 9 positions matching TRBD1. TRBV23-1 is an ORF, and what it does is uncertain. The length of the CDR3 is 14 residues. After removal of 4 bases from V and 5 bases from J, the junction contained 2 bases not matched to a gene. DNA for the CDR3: TGCGCCAGCAGTCGAGGACAGGGGAATGAAAAACTGTTTTTT. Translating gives CASSRGQGNEKLFF.

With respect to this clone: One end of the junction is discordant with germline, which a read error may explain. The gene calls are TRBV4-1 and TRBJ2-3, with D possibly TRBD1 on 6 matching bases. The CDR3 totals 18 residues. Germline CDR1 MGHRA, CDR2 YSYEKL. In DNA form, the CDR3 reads TGCGCCAGCGGCCAAGGAAGGGGGATGGGCGGAAGCACAGATACGCAGTATTTT. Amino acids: CASGQGRGMGGSTDTQYF.

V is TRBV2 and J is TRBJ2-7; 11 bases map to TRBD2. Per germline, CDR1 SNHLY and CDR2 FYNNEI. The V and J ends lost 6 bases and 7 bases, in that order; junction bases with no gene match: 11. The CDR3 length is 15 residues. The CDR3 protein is CASRGNSGGAGEQYF. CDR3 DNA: TGTGCCAGCAGGGGCAATAGCGGGGGGGCAGGTGAGCAGTACTTC. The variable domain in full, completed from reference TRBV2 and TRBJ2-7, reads EPEVTQTPSHQVTQMGQEVILRCVPISNHLYFYWYRQILGQKVEFLVSFYNNEISEKSEIFDDQFSVERPDGSNFTLKIRSTKLEDSAMYFCASRGNSGGAGEQYFGPGTRLTVT.

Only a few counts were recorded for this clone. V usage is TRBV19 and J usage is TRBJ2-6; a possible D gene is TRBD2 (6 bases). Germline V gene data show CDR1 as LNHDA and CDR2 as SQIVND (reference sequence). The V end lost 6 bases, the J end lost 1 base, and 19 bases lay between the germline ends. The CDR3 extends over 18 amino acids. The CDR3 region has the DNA TGTGCCAGTAGCCCCCCAGGAGGGGTCCTATCTGGGGCCAACGTCCTGACTTTC. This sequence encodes CASSPPGGVLSGANVLTF.

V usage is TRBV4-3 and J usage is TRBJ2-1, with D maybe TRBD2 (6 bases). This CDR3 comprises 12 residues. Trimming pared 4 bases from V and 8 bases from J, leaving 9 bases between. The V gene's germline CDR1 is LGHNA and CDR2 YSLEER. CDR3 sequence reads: CASSPTGDEQFF. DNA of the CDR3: TGCGCCAGCAGCCCTACGGGGGATGAGCAGTTCTTC.

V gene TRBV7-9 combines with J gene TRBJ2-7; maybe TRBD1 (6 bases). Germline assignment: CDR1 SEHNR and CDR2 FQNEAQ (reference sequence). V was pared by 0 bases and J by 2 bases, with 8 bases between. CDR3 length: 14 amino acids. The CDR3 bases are TGTGCCAGCAGCTTAGCCAGGGGCCCCTACGAGCAGTACTTC. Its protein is CASSLARGPYEQYF.